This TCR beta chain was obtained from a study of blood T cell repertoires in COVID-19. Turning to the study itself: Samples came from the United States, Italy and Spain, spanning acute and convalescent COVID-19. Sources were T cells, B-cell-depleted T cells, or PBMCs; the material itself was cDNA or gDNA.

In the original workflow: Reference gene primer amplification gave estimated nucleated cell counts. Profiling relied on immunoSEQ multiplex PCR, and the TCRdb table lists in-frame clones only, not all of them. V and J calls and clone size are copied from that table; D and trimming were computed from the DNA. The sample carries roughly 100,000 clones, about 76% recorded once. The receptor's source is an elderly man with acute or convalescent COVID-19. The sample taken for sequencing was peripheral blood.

CDR3 DNA: TGTGCCAGCAGCTTGGGGGACAGGGATTATGGCTACACCTTC. This encodes CASSLGDRDYGYTF. The genes are TRBV5-5 and TRBJ1-2; TRBD1 aligns across 9 bases. This CDR3 is 14 amino acids long. The trim removed 0 bases at V and 5 bases at J, leaving 2 bases unmatched. In germline, CDR1 is SGHKS, CDR2 YYEKEE (reference sequence).